This passage covers 32 T cell receptor beta chains from one sample sequenced in a study of CXCR3-negative and CXCR3-positive naive CD8 T cells. The study, taken as a whole, reports: CXCR3-negative naive cells had less hydrophobic TRB CDR3s than did CXCR3-positive naive cells.

These receptors' targets are unknown. The method, 5' RACE with UMI labels, was used to prepare the TRB cDNA libraries. Each CDR3 protein gets one entry in TCRdb, which reprocessed the 5' RACE reads and gives no DNA. This listing includes around 120,000 distinct CDR3 sequences. The sample consisted of naive CXCR3+ CD8+ T cells from blood. Regarding subset: CD45RO-CCR7+CD27+CD95- naive CD8+ T cells expressing CXCR3 (TNR3+). The receptors were gathered from a human donor in good health. Some clones in this sample may be carry-over from other donors' samples.

The CDR3 region is CASSLSGDRVIRETQYF. The gene calls are TRBV12-3 or TRBV12-4 and TRBJ2-5; lacking DNA, the TRBD1 call made by TCRdb goes unchecked. The CDR3 has 17 residues.

The chain employs TRBV7-9 and TRBJ2-5. The CDR3 is 16 amino acids. The germline V gene has CDR1 SEHNR and CDR2 FQNEAQ (reference sequence). The CDR3 reads CASSLSYGGDQETQYF.

The J gene is TRBJ2-3, the V gene TRBV20-1; absent DNA, TCRdb's TRBD2 call cannot be checked. Germline V lookup: CDR1 DFQATT, CDR2 SNEGSKA (reference sequence). The CDR3 extends over 16 amino acids. CDR3 sequence reads: CSARDRLRESTDTQYF.

The rearrangement links TRBV20-1 to TRBJ2-7. The CDR3 extends over 12 amino acids. Germline V lookup: CDR1 DFQATT, CDR2 SNEGSKA (reference sequence). The CDR3 region is CSANRDSYEQYF.

The rearrangement uses TRBV28 and TRBJ1-5; the TRBD1 assignment by TCRdb is unverifiable without DNA. The length of the CDR3 is 18 residues. Germline lookup yields CDR1 MDHEN and CDR2 SYDVKM. The CDR3 here is CGSSFGLGGAYSNQPQHF.

This sequence joins TRBV6-5 and TRBJ2-7; TCRdb's D gene call, TRBD1, goes unchecked for lack of DNA. The CDR3 sequence is 15 residues long. Looked up from germline, CDR1 is MNHEY and CDR2 is SVGAGI. This CDR3 is CASSYGTPRTYEQYF.

V is TRBV28 and J is TRBJ2-3; TCRdb's assignment of TRBD2 cannot be checked, as there is no DNA. This CDR3 is built from 15 residues. CDR1 is MDHEN, CDR2 SYDVKM, per germline. The CDR3 spells CASSARTARIDTQYF.

The gene calls are TRBV5-6 and TRBJ2-7. The CDR3 consists of 13 residues. Germline V gene sequence: CDR1 SGHDT, CDR2 YYEEEE. The CDR3 region is CASSLGSGYEQYF. Supplemented by reference TRBV5-6 and TRBJ2-7, the full variable domain reads DAGVTQSPTHLIKTRGQQVTLRCSPKSGHDTVSWYQQALGQGPQFIFQYYEEEERQRGNFPDRFSGHQFPNYSSELNVNALLLGDSALYLCASSLGSGYEQYFGPGTRLTVT.

The rearrangement links TRBV7-9 to TRBJ1-1. The germline V gene encodes CDR1 SEHNR and CDR2 FQNEAQ (reference sequence). CDR3 length: 14 residues. The CDR3 protein is CASSLDLGSTEAFF.

The chain combines TRBV5-6 with TRBJ2-1; checking the TCRdb D call of TRBD1 is not possible without DNA. The V gene's germline CDR1 is SGHDT and CDR2 YYEEEE. This CDR3 is built from 11 residues. This CDR3 is CASRFGRLEFF. Variable domain in full (rest from reference TRBV5-6 and TRBJ2-1): DAGVTQSPTHLIKTRGQQVTLRCSPKSGHDTVSWYQQALGQGPQFIFQYYEEEERQRGNFPDRFSGHQFPNYSSELNVNALLLGDSALYLCASRFGRLEFFGPGTRLTVL.

The chain employs TRBV5-1 and TRBJ2-1. The germline gives CDR1 SGHRS, CDR2 YFSETQ. This CDR3 is 13 amino acids long. The CDR3 region is CASSLNQGHEQFF.

V is TRBV27 and J is TRBJ1-1. The CDR3 has 14 residues. In germline, CDR1 is MNHEY, CDR2 SMNVEV (reference sequence). CDR3 residues: CASSFGVAGTEAFF.

This chain joins TRBV25-1 and TRBJ1-4. The germline gives CDR1 MGHDK, CDR2 SYGVNS. The CDR3 is 11 residues long. The CDR3 spells CASSEGEKLFF.

The chain combines TRBV9 with TRBJ1-1; TCRdb's D call, TRBD1, is unchecked because there is no DNA. The CDR3 is 16 amino acids. Germline lookup yields CDR1 SGDLS and CDR2 YYNGEE. The CDR3 loop is CASSLNPDRLNTEAFF.

The chain is built from TRBV2 and TRBJ2-3; TCRdb calls TRBD1, which cannot be checked without DNA. Germline assignment: CDR1 SNHLY and CDR2 FYNNEI. The CDR3 length is 14 residues. This CDR3 reads CASSDMGSGNTQYF.

V gene TRBV7-2 combines with J gene TRBJ1-1; TCRdb picks TRBD1, but there is no DNA to check that call. From germline, CDR1 is SGHTA and CDR2 FQGNSA. The CDR3 runs to 14 residues. CDR3: CASSMIQGNTEAFF.

The CDR3 loop reads CASSIDISNYGYTF. The chain recombines TRBV19 with TRBJ1-2. CDR1 is LNHDA, CDR2 SQIVND, per germline (reference sequence). The CDR3 spans 14 residues.

The rearrangement links TRBV7-9 to TRBJ1-1; TCRdb's D call of TRBD1 is untestable without DNA. This CDR3 has 14 residues. Germline CDR1 and CDR2: SEHNR and FQNEAQ (reference sequence). CDR3 amino acids: CASSSGQGAVELIF.

This chain connects TRBV4-2 to TRBJ1-2. Germline values: CDR1 LGHNA, CDR2 YNFKEQ. This CDR3 is built from 15 residues. The CDR3 reads CASRYRDFDNYGYTF.

The V call is TRBV29-1, the J call TRBJ2-1; TCRdb's D call, TRBD1, is unchecked because there is no DNA. Germline loops: CDR1 SQVTM, CDR2 ANQGSEA. The CDR3 length is 15 residues. The CDR3 reads CSVEGGDRSYNEQFF.

This chain uses TRBV9 with TRBJ2-5; TCRdb picks TRBD2, but there is no DNA to check that call. CDR3 size: 16 residues. Looked up from germline, CDR1 is SGDLS and CDR2 is YYNGEE. The CDR3 here is CASSVDVAGIQETQYF.

The chain carries TRBV29-1 and TRBJ2-3; no DNA is available, so the TRBD1 call from TCRdb remains unchecked. CDR3 length: 15 residues. Germline CDR1 and CDR2: SQVTM and ANQGSEA. CDR3 protein: CSIGQAATSTDTQYF.

The chain employs TRBV29-1 and TRBJ1-4; the D call from TCRdb, TRBD1, cannot be confirmed without DNA. CDR1 is SQVTM and CDR2 is ANQGSEA in the germline V gene. This CDR3 is built from 12 residues. CDR3 in amino acids: CSVSTGKEKLFF.

This chain connects TRBV3-1 to TRBJ2-2; TCRdb's assignment of TRBD2 cannot be checked, as there is no DNA. This CDR3 region has 15 residues. The V gene's germline CDR1 is LGHDT and CDR2 YNNKEL (reference sequence). CDR3 protein: CASSQKTEGSVELFF.

The V call is TRBV29-1, the J call TRBJ1-2; TCRdb reports TRBD1, a call that lacks DNA to check it against. Germline CDR1 and CDR2: SQVTM and ANQGSEA. This CDR3 comprises 12 residues. The CDR3 sequence: CSTPWGDYGYTF.

This chain joins TRBV15 and TRBJ2-3; TCRdb outputs TRBD1, but without DNA this stays unchecked. The CDR3 runs 15 residues. Germline CDR1 and CDR2: LNHNV and YYDKDF (reference sequence). CDR3 loop: CATSRRRQFTDTQYF.

This chain connects TRBV10-3 to TRBJ2-3; TCRdb calls TRBD1, which cannot be checked without DNA. CDR3 length: 17 residues. Germline V CDR1 and CDR2: ENHRY, SYGVKD. Here the CDR3 reads CAISESADIPSTDTQYF.

The chain couples TRBV7-9 to TRBJ2-1. The length of the CDR3 is 14 residues. Germline loops: CDR1 SEHNR, CDR2 FQNEAQ (reference sequence). This CDR3 reads CASSFESSYNEQFF.

This chain connects TRBV14 to TRBJ2-2; TCRdb's D gene call, TRBD2, goes unchecked for lack of DNA. CDR3 size: 20 residues. Germline V CDR1 and CDR2: SGHDN, FVKESK. CDR3 loop: CASSTRLAATIGDTTGELFF.

The chain recombines TRBV20-1 with TRBJ1-2. The length of the CDR3 is 15 residues. The germline gives CDR1 DFQATT, CDR2 SNEGSKA (reference sequence). CDR3: CSALDERLGNYGYTF.

The V and J genes are TRBV12-3 or TRBV12-4 and TRBJ2-1; TCRdb's D call of TRBD1 is untestable without DNA. The CDR3 spans 15 residues. The CDR3 region is CASSPDRETYNEQFF.

The V and J genes are TRBV29-1 and TRBJ2-2; TCRdb lists TRBD1, though no DNA is available to test this call. Germline V gene sequence: CDR1 SQVTM, CDR2 ANQGSEA. The length of the CDR3 is 16 residues. The CDR3: CSVEDPQDINTGELFF.